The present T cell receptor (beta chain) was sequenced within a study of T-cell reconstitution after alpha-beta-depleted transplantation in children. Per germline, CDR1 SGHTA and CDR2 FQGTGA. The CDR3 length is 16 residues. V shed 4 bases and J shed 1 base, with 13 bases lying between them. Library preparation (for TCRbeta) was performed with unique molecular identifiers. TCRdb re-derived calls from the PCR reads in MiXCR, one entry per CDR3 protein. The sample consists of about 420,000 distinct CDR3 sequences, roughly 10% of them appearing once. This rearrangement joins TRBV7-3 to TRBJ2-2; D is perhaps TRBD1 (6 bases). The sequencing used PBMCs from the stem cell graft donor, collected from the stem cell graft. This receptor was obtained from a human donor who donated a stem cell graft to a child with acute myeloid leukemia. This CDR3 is CASSSRPTGNTGELFF. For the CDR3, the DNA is TGTGCCAGCAGCTCCAGACCGACAGGGAACACCGGGGAGCTGTTTTTT.